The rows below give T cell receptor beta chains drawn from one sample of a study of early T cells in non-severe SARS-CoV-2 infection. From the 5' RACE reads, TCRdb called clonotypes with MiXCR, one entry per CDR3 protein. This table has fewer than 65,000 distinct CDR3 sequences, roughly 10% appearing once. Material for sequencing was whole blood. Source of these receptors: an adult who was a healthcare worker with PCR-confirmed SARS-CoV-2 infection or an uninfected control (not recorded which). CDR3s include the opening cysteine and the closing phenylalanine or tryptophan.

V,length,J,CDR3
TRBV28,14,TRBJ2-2,CASTTGLSTGELFF
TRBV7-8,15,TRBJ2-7,CASSSHRAQKHEQYF
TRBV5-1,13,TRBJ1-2,CASSSPGRDGYTF
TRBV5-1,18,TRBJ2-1,CASSLGVASGGASHEQFF
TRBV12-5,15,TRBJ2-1,CASGPPGSQYNEQFF
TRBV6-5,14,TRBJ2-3,CASNLSGSTDTQYF
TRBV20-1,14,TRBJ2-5,CSAKGGVYKETQYF
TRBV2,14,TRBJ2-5,CASSRTSGRETQYF
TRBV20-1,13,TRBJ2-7,CSAREGILYEQYF
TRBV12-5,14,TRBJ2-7,CASGLGTGHGEQYF
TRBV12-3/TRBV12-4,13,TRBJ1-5,CASSLIGGQPQHF
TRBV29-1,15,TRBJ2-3,CSVEGLAGDTDTQYF
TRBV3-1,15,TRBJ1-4,CASSSGTGIGEKLFF
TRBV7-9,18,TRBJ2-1,CASSLGVKREGPYNEQFF
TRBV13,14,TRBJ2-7,CASSLSGQTYEQYF
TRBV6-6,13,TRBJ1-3,CASSSSPRNTIYF
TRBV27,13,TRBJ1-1,CASSLNRGTEAFF
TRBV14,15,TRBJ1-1,CASSTRQARNTEAFF
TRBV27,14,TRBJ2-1,CASSLSLTRNEQFF
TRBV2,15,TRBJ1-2,CASSGVSTGEGGYTF
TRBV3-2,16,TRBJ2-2,CASSQVRGHWTGELFF
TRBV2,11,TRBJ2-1,CASKVDNEQFF
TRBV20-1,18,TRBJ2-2,CSARGMEGVGPNTGELFF
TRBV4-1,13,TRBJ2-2,CASSQPGQRELFF
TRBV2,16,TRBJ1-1,CASSEVGTGVGTEAFF
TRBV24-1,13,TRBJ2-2,CATSAEGAGELFF
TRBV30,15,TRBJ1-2,CAWSVRKTHQYGYTF
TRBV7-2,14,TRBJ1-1,CASSPHSGQGEAFF
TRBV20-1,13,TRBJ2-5,CSAYKTSSETQYF
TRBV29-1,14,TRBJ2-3,CSVQQGDGTDTQYF
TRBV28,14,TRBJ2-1,CASSLRRSYNEQFF
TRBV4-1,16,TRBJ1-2,CASSQVLGGRAYGYTF
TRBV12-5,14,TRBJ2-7,CASGWGDRRDEQYF
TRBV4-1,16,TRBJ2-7,CASSQLAGARSYEQYF
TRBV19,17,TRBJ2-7,CASSISSGLGLIYEQYF
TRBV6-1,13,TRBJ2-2,CATNRVRTGELFF
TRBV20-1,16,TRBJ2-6,CSASRDGNSGANVLTF
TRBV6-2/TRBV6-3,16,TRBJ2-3,CASSLPVAGVTDTQYF
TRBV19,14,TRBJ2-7,CASSMSGSSYEQYF
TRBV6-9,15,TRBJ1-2,CASSYRTGGLHGYTF
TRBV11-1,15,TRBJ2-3,CASSSPGQGSDTQYF
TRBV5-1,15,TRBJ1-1,CASQFSRDRGTEAFF